The sequence of this T cell receptor beta chain was determined in a study of T cells in Graves' hyperthyroidism and ophthalmopathy. Exclusions: uncontrolled infection, other autoimmune disease, pregnancy, lactation. Diagnosis relied on clinical symptoms, serum thyroxine and TRAb, thyroid ultrasound and orbital computed tomography. RNA transcripts yielded amplified TCR beta CDR3 regions. HTBI primers were the set used in a first-round RT-PCR of the TCR CDR3. Each CDR3 protein is one row after TCRdb ran MiXCR on the multiplex PCR reads. Here the sample spans about 500,000 distinct CDR3 sequences, about 46% being singletons. This clonotype has at least ten counts. Sample: peripheral blood or thyroid tissue (not recorded which). The source is an adult woman with Graves' disease, either hyperthyroidism or ophthalmopathy (not recorded which).

The CDR3: CASSQDRGGNSPLHF. In DNA form, the CDR3 reads TGCGCCAGCAGCCAAGACAGGGGAGGAAATTCACCCCTCCACTTT. The V and J genes are TRBV4-3 and TRBJ1-6; weak D call: TRBD1 (6 bases). The germline gives CDR1 LGHNA, CDR2 YSLEER. The V gene lost 0 bases and the J gene lost 7 bases, with 10 bases spanning the gap. This CDR3 region has 15 residues.